The clone carrying this T cell receptor (beta chain) was seen only once. One end of the junction does not line up with germline, which may come from a read error. Using RNA transcripts as the source, TCR beta CDR3 regions were amplified. Researchers ran a first-round RT-PCR on the TCR CDR3 using the HTBI primer set. In TCRdb, the multiplex PCR reads were re-called with MiXCR into one record per CDR3 protein. The profile shows approximately 870,000 distinct CDR3 sequences, 38% of them singletons. The sample comes from a study of T cells in Graves' hyperthyroidism and ophthalmopathy. Germline V gene data show CDR1 as SGHTA and CDR2 as FQGTGA. The CDR3 runs 16 residues. Diagnosis relied on clinical symptoms, serum thyroxine and TRAb, thyroid ultrasound and orbital computed tomography.

The source material was blood. This receptor was identified in a man between 18 and 35 years old with Graves' hyperthyroidism. The rearrangement links TRBV7-3 to TRBJ2-7, with TRBD1 identical over 10 bases. This chain's CDR3 is CASSAGVGTGVDEQYF. CDR3 nucleotide sequence: TGCGCCAGCAGCGCGGGCGTTGGGACAGGGGTCGACGAGCAGTACTTC.